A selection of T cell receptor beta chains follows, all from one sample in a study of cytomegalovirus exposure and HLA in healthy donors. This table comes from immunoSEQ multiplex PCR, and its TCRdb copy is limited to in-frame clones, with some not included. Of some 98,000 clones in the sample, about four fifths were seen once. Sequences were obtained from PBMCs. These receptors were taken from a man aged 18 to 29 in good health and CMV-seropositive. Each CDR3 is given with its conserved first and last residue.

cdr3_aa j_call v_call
CAISRGGQGNNEQFF TRBJ2-1 TRBV10-3
CASSLSFDFQETQYF TRBJ2-5 TRBV11-2
CASCAEPDTQYF TRBJ2-3 TRBV21-1
CASSSRDRDNSPLHF TRBJ1-6 TRBV7-9
CASSVDRNTEAFF TRBJ1-1 TRBV9
CASSLVASGFPNTGELFF TRBJ2-2 TRBV5-1
CASGYFRTSSYNEQFF TRBJ2-1 TRBV12-5
CASSYGSGGNEQFF TRBJ2-1 TRBV5-5
CASSLPPGDGYTF TRBJ1-2 TRBV28
CASSPIGDSAFF TRBJ1-1 TRBV4-1
CASSHGAGTGVSEQYF TRBJ2-7 TRBV14
CASSLSQGRYESEQYF TRBJ2-7 TRBV28
CASSDHSDRDRTSYEQYF NA TRBV25-1
CAWSVLWQGNSPLHF TRBJ1-6 TRBV30
CASSQATGGLSGYTF TRBJ1-2 TRBV7-9
CRWRYLRCTGELFF TRBJ2-2 TRBV29-1
CASSLEGQGLDSPLHF TRBJ1-6 TRBV5-1
CASSGLAILRSYEQYF NA TRBV28
CASSTRTGTTDTQYF TRBJ2-3 TRBV19
CASSLDFLRGMNTEAFF TRBJ1-1 TRBV5-1
CASSGGGVPLHF TRBJ1-6 TRBV25-1
CASSPSGGRDTEAFF TRBJ1-1 TRBV7-9
CSADEGGYTF TRBJ1-2 TRBV29-1
CASSPGLTSSGNTIYF TRBJ1-3 TRBV5-1
CATRGMGQWNEKLFF TRBJ1-4 TRBV19
CASSLAWCGGLQETQYF TRBJ2-5 TRBV7-8
CASSEMGFRTNEKLFF TRBJ1-4 TRBV2
CASSLGQGSNQPQHF TRBJ1-5 TRBV5-1
CASSAFTGLGAFF TRBJ1-1 TRBV19
CASSLAVGGAYGYTF TRBJ1-2 TRBV7-6
CASSFFRENTDTQYF TRBJ2-3 TRBV28
CAISGLAGGTDTQYF TRBJ2-3 TRBV10-3
CASSLGGGGGRMEEQFF TRBJ2-1 TRBV13
CASTGQGHEAFF TRBJ1-1 TRBV2
CASSFGTGDYEQYF TRBJ2-7 TRBV27
CASSPQGANSGNTIYF TRBJ1-3 TRBV18
CASREGLAGGTQYF TRBJ2-5 TRBV28
CASSQHTSGGSIEQYF TRBJ2-7 TRBV4-1
CSGRGSSYEQYF TRBJ2-7 TRBV29-1
CASSLRQGDGYTF TRBJ1-2 TRBV5-6
CASSYSGTGETYGYTF TRBJ1-2 TRBV6-5
CASSQTGLAGYVEQFF TRBJ2-1 TRBV4-1
CASSIGQGNYGYTF TRBJ1-2 TRBV19
CASGGVTDTQYF TRBJ2-3 TRBV6-6
CASGALGGDTGELFF TRBJ2-2 TRBV5-1
CASSGFSLNEKLFF TRBJ1-4 TRBV6-1
CASRFATSSYNEQFF TRBJ2-1 TRBV2